The 29 T cell receptor beta chains in this list originate from one sample, sequenced in a study of cytomegalovirus exposure and HLA in healthy donors. Amplification used 60 Vbeta primers and 13 Jbeta primers. The repertoire was sequenced with immunoSEQ multiplex PCR; TCRdb's copy has only in-frame clones and lacks some. The profile covers more than 95,000 clones, with 9.5% to 13% appearing a single time and 5.5% to 7.5% taken by the ten largest. The sample consisted of PBMCs. The receptors originated from a man aged 35-49 years in good health and CMV-seropositive.

This chain joins TRBV28 and TRBJ2-7; TRBD2 matches at 10 bases. The length of the CDR3 is 16 residues. The J segment lost 5 bases and the V segment lost 6 bases, leaving 13 bases of the junction unmatched. Germline lookup yields CDR1 MDHEN and CDR2 SYDVKM. The CDR3 sequence: CASSTSLAGAINEQYF. The CDR3 DNA sequence: TGTGCCAGCAGCACAAGCCTAGCGGGAGCAATTAACGAGCAGTACTTC.

V is TRBV5-1 and J is TRBJ2-7, with 13 bases matching TRBD2. V dropped 4 bases and J dropped 6; count of bases not matched to a gene: 7. Germline V gene data show CDR1 as SGHRS and CDR2 as YFSETQ. The CDR3 spans 15 residues. The CDR3 DNA reads as TGCGCCAGCAGCAAGCAAGGACTAGCGGGGGCCGAGCAGTACTTC. It yields the protein CASSKQGLAGAEQYF.

Comment on this clone: This CDR3 is missing its conserved last phenylalanine or tryptophan, likely due to a read error. This chain links TRBV28 with TRBJ1-5, with D unresolved. The CDR3 is 14 residues long. Germline V CDR1 and CDR2: MDHEN, SYDVKM. Trimming cost V 7 bases and J 0 bases, with 10 bases left between them. CDR3 in DNA: TGTGCCAGCAAAGGACTCCATAGCAATCAGCCCCAGCATGTT. This sequence encodes CASKGLHSNQPQHV.

The chain recombines TRBV6-5 with TRBJ1-1; the match to TRBD1 covers 7 bases. The germline V gene has CDR1 MNHEY and CDR2 SVGAGI. Trimming removed 5 bases from V and 5 bases from J; junction bases left unmatched: 11. CDR3 length: 15 amino acids. The chain's CDR3 is CASSRHQTGITEAFF. The CDR3 nucleotides are TGTGCCAGCAGTCGGCATCAGACAGGGATTACTGAAGCTTTCTTT.

This clone showed up just a few times. The chain couples TRBV9 to TRBJ2-7; D may be TRBD2 (5 bases). This CDR3 is built from 16 residues. Germline V CDR1 and CDR2: SGDLS, YYNGEE. Trimming stripped 0 bases from V and 0 bases from J, with 13 bases between. The CDR3 nucleotides read TGTGCCAGCAGCGTAGGGGTCGGGGTGGACTCCTACGAGCAGTACTTC. Translation gives CASSVGVGVDSYEQYF.

This clone has a handful of counts. The J gene is TRBJ2-2, the V gene TRBV9; D not resolved. The CDR3 runs to 15 residues. Germline V gives CDR1 SGDLS, CDR2 YYNGEE. V was clipped by 4 bases and J by 1 base, with 11 bases between them. The CDR3 DNA sequence: TGTGCCAGCAGCCCCCTTCCGGGGAACACCGGGGAGCTGTTTTTT. Translated, it gives CASSPLPGNTGELFF.

This clone was detected a few times. The rearrangement links TRBV18 to TRBJ1-2; no clear D. This CDR3 spans 15 amino acids. V was pared by 0 bases and J by 0 bases, with 8 bases between. From germline, CDR1 is KGHSH and CDR2 LQKENI. The CDR3 DNA sequence: TGTGCCAGCTCACCACCGTCGAGATCTAACTATGGCTACACCTTC. Translation: CASSPPSRSNYGYTF.

This clone was counted a few times. V and J are TRBV9 and TRBJ1-2, with TRBD1 as a possible D gene (5 bases). The germline CDR1 and CDR2 sequences are SGDLS and YYNGEE. The CDR3 loop spans 14 amino acids. Trimming stripped 0 bases from V and 8 bases from J, with 14 bases between. The CDR3 region has the DNA TGTGCCAGCAGCGTAGACCAGGGCTCATGGGGCTACACCTTC. Its translation is CASSVDQGSWGYTF.

The CDR3 bases are TGTGCCAGCAGCCGGACTAGCTCCAACCGTTATACGCAGTATTTT. Translating gives CASSRTSSNRYTQYF. This chain links TRBV11-2 with TRBJ2-3, with 8 nucleotides matching TRBD2. This CDR3 comprises 15 residues. The V gene's germline CDR1 is SGHAT and CDR2 FQNNGV. J gave up 7 bases and V 5 bases, and 11 bases lay outside the gene matches.

Only a few counts were recorded for this clone. The chain links TRBV14 to TRBJ2-1, with 16 bases fitting TRBD2. CDR3 size: 17 residues. The V gene's germline CDR1 is SGHDN and CDR2 FVKESK. V shed 1 base and J 8 bases; nucleotides not matched to a gene: 5. In DNA form, the CDR3 reads TGTGCCAGCAGCCAAGGGTCGGGACTAGCGGGAGGGCATGAGCAGTTCTTC. Amino acid sequence: CASSQGSGLAGGHEQFF.

This clone has just a few counts. The CDR3 is CASSIRRSYEQYF. The CDR3 bases are TGTGCCAGTAGTATAAGGAGGAGCTACGAGCAGTACTTC. The chain carries TRBV19 and TRBJ2-7; the D gene is possibly TRBD2 (5 bases). This CDR3 contains 13 residues. The V end lost 2 bases, the J end lost 3 bases, and 8 bases lay between the germline ends. The germline V gene has CDR1 LNHDA and CDR2 SQIVND (reference sequence).

This clone has only a few counts. The V gene is TRBV4-3, the J gene TRBJ2-7; D is uncertain. The CDR3 runs to 13 residues. Germline CDR1 and CDR2: LGHNA and YSLEER. V was shortened by 0 bases and J by 2 bases, with 5 bases between the two germline ends. CDR3 nucleotides: TGCGCCAGCAGCCAAGAGTTAGCCTACGAGCAGTACTTC. It translates to CASSQELAYEQYF.

The chain recombines TRBV7-2 with TRBJ2-3, with a possible D match to TRBD1 (6 bases). This CDR3 contains 13 residues. The ends were cut back, 6 bases at V and 1 base at J, with 8 bases in the middle. Germline CDR1 and CDR2: SGHTA and FQGNSA. CDR3: CASRRTGTDTQYF. The CDR3 DNA sequence: TGTGCCAGCAGACGGACAGGCACAGATACGCAGTATTTT.

The sample holds a few counts of this clone. The genes are TRBV19 and TRBJ1-5; D might be TRBD1 (6 bases). Germline CDR1 and CDR2: LNHDA and SQIVND (reference sequence). The CDR3 spans 15 residues. V shed 4 bases and J shed 11 bases, with 21 bases lying between them. CDR3 amino acids: CASSTDRSRRGAQHF. The DNA of the CDR3 is TGTGCCAGTAGTACTGACAGGTCCCGTCGGGGAGCCCAGCATTTT.

The chain links TRBV19 to TRBJ2-7; D perhaps matches TRBD1 (6 bases). CDR1 and CDR2 (germline): LNHDA, SQIVND (reference sequence). V gave up 3 bases and J gave up 5 bases, with 17 bases separating them. CDR3 size: 15 residues. The CDR3 spells CASSMKAGVINEQYF. The DNA for the CDR3 is TGTGCCAGTAGTATGAAGGCAGGGGTAATCAACGAGCAGTACTTC.

The table lists this clone with a few counts. V gene TRBV27 combines with J gene TRBJ2-2, with D possibly matching TRBD1 (7 bases). The CDR3 has 14 amino acids. Per germline, CDR1 MNHEY and CDR2 SMNVEV (reference sequence). Trimming stripped 6 bases from V and 4 bases from J, with 12 bases between. In DNA form, the CDR3 reads TGTGCCAGCAGAAACAGGGGAGGCACCGGGGAGCTGTTTTTT. The encoded protein is CASRNRGGTGELFF.

This clone was seen a handful of times. The V call is TRBV7-2, the J call TRBJ2-7; D gene uncertain. This CDR3 has 14 amino acids. Germline CDR1 is SGHTA and CDR2 is FQGNSA. V lost 1 base and J 0 bases, leaving 7 bases between the germline ends. The CDR3 coding sequence is TGTGCCAGCAGCTTAGGGCGGTCCTCCTACGAGCAGTACTTC. Translated, it gives CASSLGRSSYEQYF.

The chain joins TRBV7-9 to TRBJ2-1; 13 nucleotides agree with TRBD2. V was pared by 4 bases and J by 9 bases, with 9 bases of the junction left unmatched. CDR1 and CDR2 (germline): SEHNR, FQNEAQ (reference sequence). The CDR3 spans 16 residues. The CDR3 loop reads CASSSGLAGPATEQFF. CDR3 in DNA: TGTGCCAGCAGCTCGGGACTAGCGGGACCTGCTACTGAGCAGTTCTTC.

The rearrangement joins TRBV7-8 to TRBJ2-1; weak D call: TRBD2 (6 bases). Germline assignment: CDR1 SGHVS and CDR2 FQNEAQ. CDR3 length: 16 residues. V shed 8 bases and J shed 3 bases, with 20 bases lying between them. CDR3 sequence: CASSRVETSIYNEQFF. DNA for the CDR3: TGTGCCAGCTCCAGAGTCGAGACTAGTATCTACAATGAGCAGTTCTTC. The whole variable domain, remainder taken from reference TRBV7-8 and TRBJ2-1, is GAGVSQSPRYKVAKRGQDVALRCDPISGHVSLFWYQQALGQGPEFLTYFQNEAQLDKSGLPSDRFFAERPEGSVSTLKIQRTQQEDSAVYLCASSRVETSIYNEQFFGPGTRLTVL.

The chain uses TRBV11-2 and TRBJ1-2; weak D call: TRBD1 (5 bases). The V end lost 5 bases, the J end lost 7 bases, and 14 bases lay between the germline ends. CDR1 is SGHAT and CDR2 is FQNNGV in the germline V gene. The length of the CDR3 is 13 residues. The CDR3: CASSDAGLGGYTF. DNA for the CDR3: TGTGCCAGCAGCGACGCGGGACTCGGTGGCTACACCTTC. Based on the CDR3 plus reference TRBV11-2 and TRBJ1-2, the full variable domain is EAGVAQSPRYKIIEKRQSVAFWCNPISGHATLYWYQQILGQGPKLLIQFQNNGVVDDSQLPKDRFSAERLKGVDSTLKIQPAKLEDSAVYLCASSDAGLGGYTFGSGTRLTVV.

This clone was seen more than once but under ten times. An end of the junction differs from the germline gene, which may be a read error. CDR3 DNA sequence: TGCGCCGGCAGTGAGATGAGGATACGCGACACTGAAGCTTTCTTT. This translates into CAGSEMRIRDTEAFF. V and J are TRBV10-2 and TRBJ1-1; D uncertain. The length of the CDR3 is 15 residues. Germline V lookup: CDR1 WSHSY, CDR2 SAAADI.

The chain employs TRBV27 and TRBJ2-1, with TRBD2 matching over 8 bases. The junction had 4 bases not matched to a gene; V was cut back by 3 bases and J by 3 bases. This CDR3 contains 15 residues. Germline lookup yields CDR1 MNHEY and CDR2 SMNVEV (reference sequence). The CDR3 DNA reads as TGTGCCAGCAGTTTGGCGGGGGGCCACTACAATGAGCAGTTCTTC. This gives the protein CASSLAGGHYNEQFF.

This sequence joins TRBV10-3 and TRBJ2-3; 14 bases fit TRBD2. J gave up 5 bases and V 7 bases, and 2 bases lay outside the gene matches. CDR3 length: 14 residues. The V gene's germline CDR1 is ENHRY and CDR2 SYGVKD. In DNA, the CDR3 is TGTGCCATCAAGGGACTAGCGGGAGAAGATACGCAGTATTTT. Encoded protein: CAIKGLAGEDTQYF.

This clone was observed a handful of times. The chain has TRBV18 and TRBJ1-2; maybe TRBD1 (5 bases). CDR3 size: 16 residues. The germline CDR1 and CDR2 sequences are KGHSH and LQKENI. Trimming removed 0 bases at V and 4 bases at J, with 15 bases between. The CDR3 sequence: CASSPPEGRQLYGYTF. In DNA, the CDR3 is TGTGCCAGCTCACCACCGGAAGGTAGACAGCTCTATGGCTACACCTTC.

This clone showed up just a few times. The rearrangement links TRBV11-3 to TRBJ1-1, with D tentatively TRBD1 (5 bases). The CDR3 runs to 13 residues. The V gene lost 5 bases and the J gene lost 9 bases, with 16 bases spanning the gap. Germline assignment: CDR1 SGHNT and CDR2 YENEEA. The CDR3 sequence: CASSPGVGVKAFF. The CDR3 region has the DNA TGTGCCAGCAGCCCTGGCGTAGGGGTGAAAGCTTTCTTT.

Only a few counts were recorded for this clone. The chain employs TRBV19 and TRBJ2-7; 8 nucleotides align to TRBD1. This CDR3 is 14 amino acids long. Per germline, CDR1 LNHDA and CDR2 SQIVND (reference sequence). V shed 2 bases and J 5 bases; nucleotides not matched to a gene: 5. CDR3 DNA sequence: TGTGCCAGTAGTATAACCCCACAGGGGGACGAGCAGTACTTC. It yields the protein CASSITPQGDEQYF.

This clone was counted between two and nine times. V usage is TRBV2 and J usage is TRBJ2-7, with 8 bases matching TRBD1. Losses at the gene ends were 1 base for V and 7 bases for J; bases not matched to a gene: 6. Germline loops: CDR1 SNHLY, CDR2 FYNNEI. The CDR3 length is 14 residues. In nucleotides, the CDR3 is TGTGCCAGCAGTGAAGGCCAGGGGGCTTGGGAGCAGTACTTC. Amino acids: CASSEGQGAWEQYF.

This clone was counted only a few times. The gene calls are TRBV6-5 and TRBJ2-7; TRBD2 might be the D (6 bases). The CDR3 runs 16 residues. With 2 bases removed from V and 0 bases from J, the gap between germline ends came to 14 bases. Germline CDR1 is MNHEY and CDR2 is SVGAGI. CDR3 nucleotide sequence: TGTGCCAGCAGTTACCAAATGACTAGTTCCTCCTACGAGCAGTACTTC. This gives the protein CASSYQMTSSSYEQYF.

This clone was seen a few times. At the DNA level, this CDR3 is encoded by other sequences in the same sample as well. This chain joins TRBV5-1 and TRBJ2-1; 8 nucleotides agree with TRBD1. This CDR3 is built from 15 residues. Germline values: CDR1 SGHRS, CDR2 YFSETQ. V was clipped by 1 base and J by 5 bases; unmatched bases: 5. The CDR3 loop is CASSLTDRENNEQFF. DNA for the CDR3: TGCGCCAGCAGCTTGACGGACAGGGAAAACAATGAGCAGTTCTTC.